The present T cell receptor (beta chain) was sequenced within a study of identical twins. General study results and limits: There is a chance that invariant MAIT and iNKT cells partially muddied zero-insertion analyses. Low generation-probability sequences were in excess among twin-shared out-of-frame alpha sequences. In monozygotic twins, models underestimated the sharing of out-of-frame TCR alpha.

TCRdb reprocessed the 5' RACE reads with MiXCR, giving one entry per CDR3 protein. The sample holds 200,000 to 300,000 distinct CDR3 sequences, approximately 7.9% seen once. From germline, CDR1 is SGHNT and CDR2 YENEEA. This CDR3 is 14 amino acids long. This clonotype was seen repeatedly, ten times or more. The antigen remains unidentified. Compared with germline, one end of the junction differs, possibly owing to a read error. A further study also used this sample, focusing on yellow fever vaccine responses in identical twins.

This clonotype was sampled from a woman aged 18-29 years in good health. The sample comprised CD8+ T cells sorted from blood. The chain joins TRBV11-3 to TRBJ2-2, with D maybe TRBD2 (5 bases). The CDR3 protein is CASSFSGNSGELFF. In DNA form, the CDR3 reads TGTGCCAGCAGCTTTTCGGGGAACTCCGGGGAGCTGTTTTTT. Variable domain in full (rest from reference TRBV11-3 and TRBJ2-2): EAGVVQSPRYKIIEKKQPVAFWCNPISGHNTLYWYLQNLGQGPELLIRYENEEAVDDSQLPKDRFSAERLKGVDSTLKIQPAELGDSAVYLCASSFSGNSGELFFGEGSRLTVL.